The clone carrying this TCR beta chain has a handful of counts. The data originate from a study of blood T cells in healthy people across ages. Primed by a sample-barcoded 5' primer and a J-beta primer mix, a second PCR proceeded for roughly 6 to 12 cycles. Every single cDNA molecule received a tag from a template-switch adaptor with 12 random nucleotides. In TCRdb, the 5' RACE reads were re-called with MiXCR into one record per CDR3 protein. The top ten hold roughly 8% of the sample, which has about 1.7 million distinct CDR3 sequences, approximately 30% seen once. Peripheral blood, about 10 milliliters per donor, was collected. The CDR3 totals 13 residues. V gave up 5 bases and J gave up 5 bases, with 13 bases separating them. Germline loops: CDR1 PRHDT, CDR2 FYEKMQ (reference sequence).

Sequencing was performed on blood. The TCR sequence derives from a woman aged 30 to 39 in good health. The chain combines TRBV13 with TRBJ2-7, with D perhaps given as TRBD1 or TRBD2 (6 bases each). The DNA of the CDR3 is TGTGCCAGCAGCGCTACAGGGAGGAACGAGCAGTACTTC. As protein: CASSATGRNEQYF.